The rows below give T cell receptor beta chains drawn from one sample of a study of CD8 T cells in Susac syndrome. TCRdb re-called the immunoSEQ multiplex PCR reads through MiXCR, storing one row per CDR3 protein. The sample has 150,000 to 160,000 distinct CDR3 sequences, 95% to 96% seen once; the top ten hold approximately 0.15%. Sequencing input: CD8+ T cells from PBMCs. The receptor source for this set is a human donor with multiple sclerosis. CDR3s include the opening cysteine and the closing phenylalanine or tryptophan. D genes are given only for firm matches. Expanded clones are given a class, and other clones once, few, many or no size at all.

J	D	length	size	V	DNA	CDR3
TRBJ2-1	-	15	-	TRBV12-3/TRBV12-4	TGTGCCAGCAGTTTACCCCTATCGTCCTACAATGAGCAGTTCTTC	CASSLPLSSYNEQFF
TRBJ2-5	-	12	-	TRBV30	TGTGCCTGGTGGGGCAGCGAAGAGACCCAGTACTTC	CAWWGSEETQYF
TRBJ2-1	TRBD2	16	-	TRBV27	TGTGCCAGCAGCCTAGCGGGGCTGAGCTCCTACAATGAGCAGTTCTTC	CASSLAGLSSYNEQFF
TRBJ1-6	-	14	once	TRBV7-6	TGTGCCAGCAGCTTAGGTGTAGGCCTCTCACCCCTCCACTTT	CASSLGVGLSPLHF
TRBJ1-4	-	14	-	TRBV30	TGTGCCTGGAGTGAACAGGGATTCGGTGAAAAACTGTTTTTT	CAWSEQGFGEKLFF
TRBJ1-1	TRBD1	12	-	TRBV29-1	TGCAGCGCCCCCGGGACAGGGAGTGAAGCTTTCTTT	CSAPGTGSEAFF
TRBJ2-1	TRBD2	16	-	TRBV29-1	TGCAGCGGAGTGGACGCGGGACTAGCGAAAAACAATGAGCAGTTCTTC	CSGVDAGLAKNNEQFF
TRBJ1-2	-	14	-	TRBV9	TGTGCCAGCAGCGAAGGGGGATTTAACTATGGCTACACCTTC	CASSEGGFNYGYTF
TRBJ1-2	-	14	-	TRBV9	TGTGCCAGCAGCGTAGAGAGAGGGGAAGATGGCTACACCTTC	CASSVERGEDGYTF
TRBJ2-5	-	13	-	TRBV19	TGTGCCAGTAGTATAGCTCTCCGGGAGACCCAGTACTTC	CASSIALRETQYF
TRBJ1-2	TRBD1	16	-	TRBV3-1	TGTGCCAGCAGCCCCCGGGCAGGGGGCGTTGGGTATGGCTACACCTTC	CASSPRAGGVGYGYTF
TRBJ1-5	-	16	-	TRBV27	TGTGCCAGCAGTTTAATGGGGGGGAGCGGCAATCAGCCCCAGCATTTT	CASSLMGGSGNQPQHF
TRBJ1-2	-	14	-	TRBV30	TGTGCCTGGAGGAGTGGGGGCCGTAGATATGGCTACACCTTC	CAWRSGGRRYGYTF
TRBJ2-3	-	14	-	TRBV3-1	TGTGCCAGCAGCCAACCACAACTAGAAGATACGCAGTATTTT	CASSQPQLEDTQYF
TRBJ2-5	-	14	-	TRBV14	TGTGCCAGCAGCCAAGATGGGCCCCAAGAGACCCAGTACTTC	CASSQDGPQETQYF
TRBJ2-3	-	13	few	TRBV29-1	TGCAGCGTTGAAGATCGCGGCACAGATACGCAGTATTTT	CSVEDRGTDTQYF
TRBJ1-2	-	14	-	TRBV20-1	TGCAGTGCTAGAGATCGGGAGGTCAACTATGGCTACACCTTC	CSARDREVNYGYTF
TRBJ2-5	TRBD2	15	-	TRBV7-7	TGTGCTAGCAGCTTTCGAGGCAGGGAGGGGGAGACCCAGTACTTC	CASSFRGREGETQYF
TRBJ2-2	-	13	-	TRBV20-1	TGCAGTGCTAGGAAAAAAGGGACCGGGGAGCTGTTTTTT	CSARKKGTGELFF
TRBJ2-5	-	13	few	TRBV27	TGTGCCAGCAGTCCCCTCGGGGAAGAGACCCAGTACTTC	CASSPLGEETQYF
TRBJ2-7	-	12	-	TRBV5-4	TGTGCCAGCAGCCTTTGGGGACACGAGCAGTACTTC	CASSLWGHEQYF
TRBJ2-1	-	13	-	TRBV7-3	TGTGCCAGCAGCTTGGACAGCGCCAATGAGCAGTTCTTC	CASSLDSANEQFF
TRBJ1-1	-	12	-	TRBV13	TGTGCCAGCAGCTTAGGTCCCACTGAAGCTTTCTTT	CASSLGPTEAFF
TRBJ1-5	TRBD1	13	-	TRBV25-1	TGTGCCAGCAGTGCGACAGGGGCGCAGCCCCAGCATTTT	CASSATGAQPQHF
TRBJ1-1	-	15	once	TRBV19	TGTGCCAGTAGTATTTCTGGGGCTTCGGGCACTGAAGCTTTCTTT	CASSISGASGTEAFF
TRBJ1-1	TRBD1	13	-	TRBV30	TGTGCCTGGAGTGATGACAGGGACACTGAAGCTTTCTTT	CAWSDDRDTEAFF
TRBJ2-1	-	16	-	TRBV12-3/TRBV12-4	TGTGCCAGCAGTCCCTCCGGGACCCCGCCGGTTGGGGAGCAGTTCTTC	CASSPSGTPPVGEQFF
TRBJ2-3	-	11	-	TRBV12-3/TRBV12-4	TGTGCCAGCGCCGGGGGAGATACGCAGTATTTT	CASAGGDTQYF
TRBJ1-1	-	12	-	TRBV24-1	TGTGCCACCAGTGATGGGGACACTGAAGCTTTCTTT	CATSDGDTEAFF
TRBJ1-5	TRBD1	15	-	TRBV13	TGTGCCAGCAGCTTAGGGACAGGGAGCGGTCAGCCCCAGCATTTT	CASSLGTGSGQPQHF
TRBJ1-1	-	12	-	TRBV27	TGTGCCAGCATCCCCGTCAGGGGTGAAGCTTTCTTT	CASIPVRGEAFF
TRBJ2-5	TRBD2	18	once	TRBV20-1	TGCAGTGCTAGAGATCTTAGTCTAGCGGGGGGGCCTGGGGAGACCCAGTACTTC	CSARDLSLAGGPGETQYF
TRBJ2-6	-	13	-	TRBV5-4	TGTGCCAGCAGCCCCCGGGGGGCCAACGTCCTGACTTTC	CASSPRGANVLTF